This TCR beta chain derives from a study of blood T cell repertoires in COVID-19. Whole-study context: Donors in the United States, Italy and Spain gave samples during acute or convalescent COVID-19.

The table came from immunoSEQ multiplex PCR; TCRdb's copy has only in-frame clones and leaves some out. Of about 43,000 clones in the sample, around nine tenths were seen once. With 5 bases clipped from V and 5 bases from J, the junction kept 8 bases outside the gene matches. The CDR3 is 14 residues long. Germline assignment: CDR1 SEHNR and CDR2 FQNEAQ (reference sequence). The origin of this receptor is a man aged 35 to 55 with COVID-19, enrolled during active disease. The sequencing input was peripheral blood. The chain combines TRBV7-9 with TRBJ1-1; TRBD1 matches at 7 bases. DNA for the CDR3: TGTGCCAGCAGCACTCAGGGGGTTCAAACTGAAGCTTTCTTT. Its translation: CASSTQGVQTEAFF.